One and the same sample provided the 18 T cell receptor beta chains below, sequenced in a study of identifying expanded T cells in peripheral blood. Measured with immunoSEQ multiplex PCR; TCRdb has only the in-frame clones, and not every one. Here the sample spans about 97,000 clones, roughly 88% being singletons. The sample was blood. The receptors stem from a person aged 18 to 75 in good health.

CDR3 sequence: CASSQFGGELFF. Written as DNA, the CDR3 is TGTGCCAGCAGCCAGTTTGGCGGGGAGCTGTTTTTT. This chain links TRBV7-3 with TRBJ2-2; the D is unclear. Germline lookup yields CDR1 SGHTA and CDR2 FQGTGA. This CDR3 is built from 12 residues. Trimming removed 5 bases from V and 7 bases from J, with 8 bases in between.

Comments on this clone: This specimen includes other DNA sequences encoding the same CDR3. The rearrangement uses TRBV19 and TRBJ2-3; no firm D call. The V gene lost 4 bases and the J gene lost 5 bases, with 10 bases spanning the gap. The CDR3 is 13 residues long. Per the germline V gene, CDR1 is LNHDA and CDR2 is SQIVND (reference sequence). The DNA of the CDR3 is TGTGCCAGTAGTACTTACACCGGAGATACGCAGTATTTT. It codes for CASSTYTGDTQYF.

The chain combines TRBV18 with TRBJ1-1, with TRBD1 identical over 12 bases. There are 19 residues in the CDR3. Germline V CDR1 and CDR2: KGHSH, LQKENI. After removal of 1 base from V and 5 bases from J, the junction contained 14 bases not matched to a gene. CDR3 loop: CASSPRSMGQGARGTEAFF. CDR3 nucleotides: TGTGCCAGCTCACCACGTTCTATGGGACAGGGGGCGCGGGGTACTGAAGCTTTCTTT.

V and J are TRBV11-2 and TRBJ2-3, with D unresolved. V lost 0 bases and J 2 bases, leaving 9 bases between the germline ends. The CDR3 contains 15 residues. Germline V CDR1 and CDR2: SGHAT, FQNNGV. CDR3 protein: CASSLDWVNTDTQYF. CDR3 nucleotide sequence: TGTGCCAGCAGCTTAGATTGGGTTAACACAGATACGCAGTATTTT.

This clone showed up just once. The gene calls are TRBV9 and TRBJ1-4; D unresolved. The germline CDR1 and CDR2 sequences are SGDLS and YYNGEE. This CDR3 spans 15 amino acids. V dropped 1 base and J dropped 4 bases, with 11 bases sitting between them. The CDR3 sequence is CASSVTPVSNEKLFF. The CDR3 DNA reads as TGTGCCAGCAGCGTAACTCCGGTTAGTAATGAAAAACTGTTTTTT.

The chain uses TRBV30 and TRBJ1-2; 7 bases are a match to TRBD1. Germline V lookup: CDR1 GTSNPN, CDR2 SVGIG (reference sequence). Losses at the gene ends were 3 bases for V and 7 bases for J; bases not matched to a gene: 8. This CDR3 has 13 amino acids. The CDR3 spells CAWSQKGAGGYTF. CDR3 in DNA: TGTGCCTGGAGCCAAAAGGGGGCTGGTGGCTACACCTTC. Based on the CDR3 plus reference TRBV30 and TRBJ1-2, the full variable domain is SQTIHQWPATLVQPVGSPLSLECTVEGTSNPNLYWYRQAAGRGLQLLFYSVGIGQISSEVPQNLSASRPQDRQFILSSKKLLLSDSGFYLCAWSQKGAGGYTFGSGTRLTVV.

This chain connects TRBV18 to TRBJ1-4, with D maybe TRBD1 (6 bases). CDR3 length: 14 residues. The germline V and J ends were trimmed by 2 bases and 8 bases, with 12 bases remaining between them. The germline gives CDR1 KGHSH, CDR2 LQKENI. In DNA form, the CDR3 reads TGTGCCAGCTCACCAGGCAGGGGAGGGGAAAAACTGTTTTTT. This codes for CASSPGRGGEKLFF. Together with reference TRBV18 and TRBJ1-4, the CDR3 gives the full variable domain: NAGVMQNPRHLVRRRGQEARLRCSPMKGHSHVYWYRQLPEEGLKFMVYLQKENIIDESGMPKERFSAEFPKEGPSILRIQQVVRGDSAAYFCASSPGRGGEKLFFGSGTQLSVL.

This rearrangement joins TRBV6-6 to TRBJ2-7; TRBD1 matches 9 bases. J gave up 1 base and V 1 base, and 2 bases lay outside the gene matches. Germline V gene data show CDR1 as MNHNY and CDR2 as SVGAGI (reference sequence). The CDR3 has 15 residues. CDR3 sequence reads: CASSYLGTGSYEQYF. CDR3 DNA: TGTGCCAGCAGTTACTTAGGGACAGGGTCCTACGAGCAGTACTTC.

The CDR3 DNA follows: TGCGCCAGCAGCTTGGTGCAGGGAGGAGAGACCCAGTACTTC. This translates into CASSLVQGGETQYF. The gene calls are TRBV5-1 and TRBJ2-5; perhaps TRBD2 as D (6 bases). Germline CDR1 reads SGHRS; CDR2 reads YFSETQ. Trimming left V 0 bases short and J 4 bases short, with 10 bases between. There are 14 residues in the CDR3. The whole variable domain, filled in from reference TRBV5-1 and TRBJ2-5, reads KAGVTQTPRYLIKTRGQQVTLSCSPISGHRSVSWYQQTPGQGLQFLFEYFSETQRNKGNFPGRFSGRQFSNSRSEMNVSTLELGDSALYLCASSLVQGGETQYFGPGTRLLVL.

This chain links TRBV7-7 with TRBJ2-7, with 7 positions matching TRBD1. The V and J ends lost 4 bases and 5 bases, in that order; junction bases with no gene match: 8. There are 14 residues in the CDR3. Germline values: CDR1 SSHAT, CDR2 FNYEAQ (reference sequence). The CDR3 nucleotides are TGTGCCAGCAGCTCCCGGACAGGTTCCGACGAGCAGTACTTC. Its protein is CASSSRTGSDEQYF.

Points on this clone: At one boundary the junction diverges from the germline segment, which might be a read error. The chain couples TRBV14 to TRBJ2-7, with TRBD2 identical over 8 bases. The CDR3 runs to 14 residues. Germline CDR1 is SGHDN and CDR2 is FVKESK. CDR3 loop: CASRQAGVLSEQYF. The CDR3, as DNA: TGTGCCAGCAGACAAGCGGGAGTACTCAGCGAGCAGTACTTC. Together with reference TRBV14 and TRBJ2-7, the CDR3 gives the full variable domain: EAGVTQFPSHSVIEKGQTVTLRCDPISGHDNLYWYRRVMGKEIKFLLHFVKESKQDESGMPNNRFLAERTGGTYSTLKVQPAELEDSGVYFCASRQAGVLSEQYFGPGTRLTVT.

This clone was observed a few times. V gene TRBV7-9 combines with J gene TRBJ1-3; no reliable D call. Looked up from germline, CDR1 is SEHNR and CDR2 is FQNEAQ (reference sequence). V was clipped by 4 bases and J by 0 bases, with 7 bases between them. CDR3 size: 14 residues. The CDR3 spells CASSSTGSGNTIYF. The CDR3 coding sequence is TGTGCCAGCAGCTCCACCGGCTCTGGAAACACCATATATTTT.

This chain uses TRBV11-1 with TRBJ1-1, with D possibly matching TRBD1 (5 bases). CDR3 size: 16 residues. With 4 bases removed from V and 3 bases from J, the gap between germline ends came to 18 bases. Germline CDR1 and CDR2: SGHAT and FQDESV (reference sequence). The CDR3 region has the DNA TGTGCCAGCAGCTCCCAGGGACGGGGCAAGGACACTGAAGCTTTCTTT. Protein: CASSSQGRGKDTEAFF. Drawing the rest from reference TRBV11-1 and TRBJ1-1, the complete variable domain is EAEVAQSPRYKITEKSQAVAFWCDPISGHATLYWYRQILGQGPELLVQFQDESVVDDSQLPKDRFSAERLKGVDSTLKIQPAELGDSAMYLCASSSQGRGKDTEAFFGQGTRLTVV.

J is TRBJ1-1 and V is TRBV5-4, with D possibly TRBD1 on 5 matching bases. V was cut by 4 bases and J by 1 base, with 8 bases left in between. CDR3 length: 13 amino acids. The V gene's germline CDR1 is SGHNT and CDR2 YYREEE (reference sequence). The CDR3 region is CASSPGQNTEAFF. CDR3 sequence (DNA): TGTGCCAGCAGCCCCGGACAGAACACTGAAGCTTTCTTT.

The V call is TRBV7-9, the J call TRBJ2-1, with a weak D call TRBD2 (6 bases). Trimming removed 4 bases from V and 5 bases from J, with 12 bases in between. The CDR3 is 14 residues long. The germline CDR1 and CDR2 sequences are SEHNR and FQNEAQ (reference sequence). The CDR3 protein is CASSSVQRDNEQFF. CDR3 DNA: TGTGCCAGCAGCTCCGTCCAGCGGGACAATGAGCAGTTCTTC.

This sequence joins TRBV7-9 and TRBJ1-1, with D tentatively TRBD1 (5 bases). CDR1 SEHNR and CDR2 FQNEAQ come from the germline V gene (reference sequence). V was clipped by 4 bases and J by 1 base, with 16 bases between them. The CDR3 sequence is 16 residues long. CDR3 nucleotides: TGTGCCAGCAGCTCCCTTTGGGCAGGGAGGAACACTGAAGCTTTCTTT. Translating gives CASSSLWAGRNTEAFF.

The rearrangement uses TRBV7-2 and TRBJ2-7, with D unresolved. The germline V gene encodes CDR1 SGHTA and CDR2 FQGNSA. The CDR3 has 14 amino acids. V was clipped by 1 base and J by 1 base, with 8 bases between them. CDR3 DNA sequence: TGTGCCAGCAGCTTAGGACCGGAGTCCTACGAGCAGTACTTC. It specifies CASSLGPESYEQYF. The full variable domain, completed using reference TRBV7-2 and TRBJ2-7, is GAGVSQSPSNKVTEKGKDVELRCDPISGHTALYWYRQSLGQGLEFLIYFQGNSAPDKSGLPSDRFSAERTGGSVSTLTIQRTQQEDSAVYLCASSLGPESYEQYFGPGTRLTVT.

This chain connects TRBV6-1 to TRBJ2-1; D is undetermined. The CDR3 is 13 residues long. CDR1 is MNHNS, CDR2 SASEGT, per germline. The V and J ends lost 1 base and 3 bases respectively, with 4 bases between them. This chain's CDR3 is CASSEEVYNEQFF. DNA of the CDR3: TGTGCCAGCAGTGAAGAAGTCTACAATGAGCAGTTCTTC.